In its sample, the clone carrying this T cell receptor (beta chain) was seen a few times. A read error may account for a junction end that differs from germline. The CDR3 is made up of 17 amino acids. The germline V gene encodes CDR1 MGHRA and CDR2 YSYEKL. Localized lung adenocarcinoma, a non-small cell lung cancer, affected the donors. This record comes from a study of CD4 and CD8 cells across lung adenocarcinoma regions. A single record per CDR3 protein comes from TCRdb applying MiXCR to the PCR reads. The repertoire has about 10,000 distinct CDR3 sequences, 35% to 60% of them found once; the top ten carry about 33%.

The receptor comes from a male donor with lung adenocarcinoma. The CD4 and CD8 labels of this study may be unreliable. The chain joins TRBV4-1 to TRBJ2-1; 9 nucleotides line up with TRBD2. The sample taken for sequencing was CD8+ T cells from the margin of a lung tumor. The CDR3 nucleotides are TGCGCCAGCAGCCAAGGCTGGGCGGGGGGGCAGGGGAATGAGCAGTTTTTC. It is translated as CASSQGWAGGQGNEQFF.